This T cell receptor (beta chain) was found in a study of cytomegalovirus exposure and HLA in healthy donors. Looking at the study overall: Drawn from HLA-typed donors, approximately 85 million unique TCRs were held in an early data release.

To note about this clone: Its antigen remains unknown.

PCR amplification relied on 60 Vbeta primers (plus 13 Jbeta primers). Assay: immunoSEQ multiplex PCR; the TCRdb copy retains only in-frame clones and omits some. Recorded for this sample: around 210,000 clones. Study conclusions and caveats: Over 15,000 TCR beta sequences were associated with HLA alleles at 0.05 false discovery rate in a later analysis. A list of approximately 160 TCR beta chains associated with cytomegalovirus was given. A prior analysis recorded that most TCR beta V segments were productive about 87% or about 30% of the time.

Trimming left V 2 bases short and J 6 bases short, with 8 bases between. The CDR3 consists of 13 residues. Germline assignment: CDR1 MDHEN and CDR2 SYDVKM. The chain joins TRBV28 to TRBJ2-1; D is unclear. This receptor was obtained from a girl aged 2 to 10 in good health and CMV-seropositive. Sequencing was done on a sample of PBMCs. The CDR3 loop reads CASSLTWANEQFF. DNA for the CDR3: TGTGCCAGCAGTTTAACTTGGGCCAATGAGCAGTTCTTC.